The 31 T cell receptor beta chains reported below all come from one sample, sequenced in a study of blood T cells in healthy people across ages. A second about 6 to 11 cycle PCR used barcoded and J-beta primers. TCRdb re-called the 5' RACE reads with MiXCR, one entry per CDR3 protein. The sample contains over 700,000 distinct CDR3 sequences, approximately 53% of which appear only once. Sequencing used blood. These receptors originate from an elderly man in good health.

This rearrangement joins TRBV5-1 to TRBJ1-1; D unresolved. Germline assignment: CDR1 SGHRS and CDR2 YFSETQ. The CDR3 is made up of 13 amino acids. Deletions cut 6 bases from V and 4 bases from J, with 13 bases between. In DNA form, the CDR3 reads TGCGCCAGCACCCTAAGACGGGGCACTGAAGCTTTCTTT. Encoded protein: CASTLRRGTEAFF. Filled out from reference TRBV5-1 and TRBJ1-1, the complete variable domain reads KAGVTQTPRYLIKTRGQQVTLSCSPISGHRSVSWYQQTPGQGLQFLFEYFSETQRNKGNFPGRFSGRQFSNSRSEMNVSTLELGDSALYLCASTLRRGTEAFFGQGTRLTVV.

This chain links TRBV14 with TRBJ2-5; a possible D gene is TRBD2 (5 bases). The CDR3 is 14 residues long. V lost 3 bases and J 4 bases, leaving 12 bases between the germline ends. The germline V gene has CDR1 SGHDN and CDR2 FVKESK. The CDR3 here is CASSHTGLGETQYF. DNA for the CDR3: TGTGCCAGCAGCCATACGGGGTTGGGAGAGACCCAGTACTTC.

The chain carries TRBV30 and TRBJ2-6, with 7 bases that match TRBD1. V shed 8 bases and J 2 bases; nucleotides not matched to a gene: 9. This CDR3 contains 15 residues. Germline V lookup: CDR1 GTSNPN, CDR2 SVGIG (reference sequence). The CDR3 protein is CAGSQGTAGANVLTF. For the CDR3, the DNA is TGTGCCGGTTCACAGGGGACCGCTGGGGCCAACGTCCTGACTTTC.

V usage is TRBV27 and J usage is TRBJ2-7; 9 nucleotides agree with TRBD1. The CDR3 is 15 residues long. Germline lookup yields CDR1 MNHEY and CDR2 SMNVEV (reference sequence). With 6 bases clipped from V and 3 bases from J, the junction kept 9 bases outside the gene matches. Here the CDR3 DNA reads TGTGCCAGCAGGTCTTTAAGGACAGGGGACTACGAGCAGTACTTC. Protein sequence: CASRSLRTGDYEQYF.

This rearrangement joins TRBV4-2 to TRBJ1-4; no firm D call. This CDR3 region has 14 residues. Deletions cut 5 bases from V and 4 bases from J, with 11 bases between. Germline V gene lookup returns CDR1 LGHNA and CDR2 YNFKEQ. The CDR3, as DNA: TGTGCCAGCAGCGGGAGGCAGTATAATGAAAAACTGTTTTTT. Its protein is CASSGRQYNEKLFF.

This clonotype was seen only a few times. The V gene is TRBV6-1, the J gene TRBJ1-2, with 11 bases matching TRBD1. CDR3 length: 17 residues. V lost 4 bases, J lost 6 bases, and 13 bases stayed unmatched. Germline V gene data show CDR1 as MNHNS and CDR2 as SASEGT. The CDR3 region has the DNA TGTGCCAGCAGTGCGAATCCCGGCGGGACAGGGGGAGATGGCTACACCTTC. Its protein product is CASSANPGGTGGDGYTF.

This clonotype was counted between two and nine times. The chain has TRBV20-1 and TRBJ2-7; 9 nucleotides align to TRBD2. CDR3 size: 16 residues. CDR1 is DFQATT, CDR2 SNEGSKA, per germline (reference sequence). V was pared by 3 bases and J by 3 bases, with 12 bases of the junction left unmatched. This CDR3 is CSARGLLSGSLYEQYF. The DNA of the CDR3 is TGCAGTGCTAGGGGTCTCCTTAGCGGGAGTCTCTACGAGCAGTACTTC.

The chain recombines TRBV7-8 with TRBJ2-1, with a tentative D call TRBD2 (6 bases). Germline V gene sequence: CDR1 SGHVS, CDR2 FQNEAQ. Trimming pared 4 bases from V and 6 bases from J, leaving 22 bases between. The CDR3 is 17 amino acids. The CDR3 DNA reads as TGTGCCAGCAGCTATAGGGCTCTAGCGTGGGGTCGCAATGAGCAGTTCTTC. The encoded protein is CASSYRALAWGRNEQFF.

This rearrangement joins TRBV25-1 to TRBJ2-7; 14 bases are shared with TRBD2. The CDR3 has 20 residues. V shed 4 bases, J shed 7 bases, and the junction held 21 bases outside the gene matches. Germline V lookup: CDR1 MGHDK, CDR2 SYGVNS. CDR3 residues: CASSARPGLAGVPRLNEQYF. CDR3 DNA: TGTGCCAGCAGTGCCAGACCGGGACTAGCGGGAGTTCCAAGGTTGAATGAGCAGTACTTC.

This chain joins TRBV20-1 and TRBJ2-1; 13 bases match TRBD2. Germline V gene sequence: CDR1 DFQATT, CDR2 SNEGSKA (reference sequence). The ends lost 4 bases at V and 0 bases at J; junction bases unmatched: 6. CDR3 length: 17 residues. CDR3 sequence reads: CSAITGLAGYSYNEQFF. CDR3 coding DNA: TGCAGTGCTATTACGGGACTAGCGGGGTACTCCTACAATGAGCAGTTCTTC.

The chain carries TRBV20-1 and TRBJ2-2; 8 bases are shared with TRBD1. The trim removed 6 bases at V and 3 bases at J, leaving 15 bases unmatched. CDR1 is DFQATT, CDR2 SNEGSKA, per germline (reference sequence). The CDR3 length is 17 residues. The CDR3 DNA reads TGCAGTGCCCTGTGGACAGGGCGCCCGTGGGACACCGGGGAGCTGTTTTTT. It yields the protein CSALWTGRPWDTGELFF.

In DNA, the CDR3 is TGTGCCAGCAGCTTGGTGCCGGAGACGAACAATGAGCAGTTCTTC. As protein: CASSLVPETNNEQFF. The rearrangement uses TRBV5-5 and TRBJ2-1; no definite D call. Germline assignment: CDR1 SGHKS and CDR2 YYEKEE (reference sequence). CDR3 length equals 15 residues. Deletions cut 0 bases from V and 5 bases from J, with 12 bases between.

This clonotype was seen only a few times. The chain links TRBV28 to TRBJ2-5; the D gene is possibly TRBD2 (5 bases). The J call could be wrong; TRBJ2-7 is a better fit for the DNA end. The CDR3 runs to 13 residues. CDR1 is MDHEN and CDR2 is SYDVKM in the germline V gene. The CDR3 protein is CASRFRGLYEQYF. Here the CDR3 DNA reads TGTGCCAGCAGATTCCGGGGTTTGTACGAGCAGTACTTC.

The rearrangement uses TRBV5-1 and TRBJ2-1; tentative D call: TRBD2 (5 bases). The V end was cut by 1 base, the J end by 0 bases, with 14 bases between. The CDR3 contains 17 residues. CDR1 SGHRS and CDR2 YFSETQ come from the germline V gene. The CDR3 nucleotides are TGCGCCAGCAGCTTGTATCAGCGGAGGCGCTCCTACAATGAGCAGTTCTTC. This sequence encodes CASSLYQRRRSYNEQFF. Complete variable domain (other parts from reference TRBV5-1 and TRBJ2-1): KAGVTQTPRYLIKTRGQQVTLSCSPISGHRSVSWYQQTPGQGLQFLFEYFSETQRNKGNFPGRFSGRQFSNSRSEMNVSTLELGDSALYLCASSLYQRRRSYNEQFFGPGTRLTVL.

This clonotype was found a few times. The chain carries TRBV29-1 and TRBJ2-7, with D possibly being TRBD1 or TRBD2 (5 bases each). Germline V gene lookup returns CDR1 SQVTM and CDR2 ANQGSEA. Deletions cut 0 bases from V and 2 bases from J, with 11 bases between. This CDR3 is built from 14 residues. CDR3 sequence (DNA): TGCAGCGTTGAAGACGCAGGGAGTCCCTACGAGCAGTACTTC. It translates to CSVEDAGSPYEQYF.

The sample holds a few counts of this clonotype. This chain joins TRBV7-7 and TRBJ2-5; TRBD1 agrees at 9 bases. This CDR3 has 14 residues. Germline V gene sequence: CDR1 SSHAT, CDR2 FNYEAQ (reference sequence). The CDR3 region is CASGEQGAGETQYF. The CDR3 DNA reads TGTGCTAGCGGCGAACAGGGGGCGGGGGAGACCCAGTACTTC.

This clonotype has only one observation. The gene calls are TRBV20-1 and TRBJ2-7; D possibly corresponds to TRBD1 (7 bases). This CDR3 contains 15 residues. Trimming shortened V by 0 bases and J by 6 bases, and 18 bases separated the two germline ends. CDR1 DFQATT and CDR2 SNEGSKA come from the germline V gene (reference sequence). CDR3 sequence: CSARDPGGGLGEQYF. The CDR3 coding sequence is TGCAGTGCTAGAGACCCCGGAGGGGGCTTAGGCGAGCAGTACTTC.

As DNA, the CDR3 is TGTGCCAGCAGCCAAGATCGAGTACGACTAGCACGTACCTACGAGCAGTACTTC. Translation: CASSQDRVRLARTYEQYF. This chain connects TRBV3-1 to TRBJ2-5; 7 bases align to TRBD2. The tail of the sequence fits TRBJ2-7 better, so the J call may be wrong. Germline assignment: CDR1 LGHDT and CDR2 YNNKEL (reference sequence). This CDR3 comprises 18 residues.

The rearrangement uses TRBV20-1 and TRBJ2-3, with TRBD2 matching 8 bases. Germline-derived CDR1 and CDR2 are DFQATT and SNEGSKA (reference sequence). The V segment lost 3 bases and the J segment 1 base; nucleotides outside the gene matches: 6. The CDR3 covers 15 residues. The CDR3 DNA follows: TGCAGTGCTAGTCATGGGCGGGGGGGCACAGATACGCAGTATTTT. It is translated as CSASHGRGGTDTQYF.

This clonotype was found once. This chain joins TRBV6-5 and TRBJ2-1, with D tentatively TRBD2 (6 bases). The CDR3 has 16 amino acids. Germline CDR1 reads MNHEY; CDR2 reads SVGAGI. The germline V and J ends were trimmed by 6 bases and 3 bases, with 18 bases remaining between them. The CDR3 coding sequence is TGTGCCAGCAGCCCAGGACCGGGACTCGTCTACAATGAGCAGTTCTTC. This gives the protein CASSPGPGLVYNEQFF.

V gene TRBV7-2 combines with J gene TRBJ1-6; D gene unclear. Trimming pared 1 base from V and 6 bases from J, leaving 13 bases between. Germline assignment: CDR1 SGHTA and CDR2 FQGNSA. The CDR3 is made up of 16 amino acids. The CDR3 spells CASSLGPTSANSPLHF. DNA of the CDR3: TGTGCCAGCAGCTTAGGACCCACGAGTGCTAATTCACCCCTCCACTTT.

This clonotype has just a few counts. The chain joins TRBV7-2 to TRBJ2-7, with TRBD2 identical over 12 bases. This CDR3 spans 17 amino acids. CDR1 SGHTA and CDR2 FQGNSA come from the germline V gene. V lost 5 bases, J lost 0 bases, and 8 bases stayed unmatched. As DNA, the CDR3 is TGTGCCAGCAGCGACAATTTGGGACTAGCGGGCTCCTACGAGCAGTACTTC. Protein: CASSDNLGLAGSYEQYF.

The V gene is TRBV20-1, the J gene TRBJ1-2, with TRBD1 matching over 10 bases. This CDR3 comprises 18 residues. V lost 0 bases, J lost 0 bases, and 10 bases stayed unmatched. CDR1 is DFQATT, CDR2 SNEGSKA, per germline (reference sequence). CDR3 in DNA: TGCAGTGCTAGAGAGGAGGACAGGGGGAAAGGGCCTAACTATGGCTACACCTTC. Translating gives CSAREEDRGKGPNYGYTF.

The chain employs TRBV7-3 and TRBJ1-2, with D possibly being TRBD1 (6 bases). V lost 2 bases and J 2 bases, leaving 9 bases between the germline ends. The V gene's germline CDR1 is SGHTA and CDR2 FQGTGA. CDR3 length equals 14 residues. CDR3: CASSLAGTNYGYTF. In DNA, the CDR3 is TGTGCCAGCAGCTTAGCCGGGACAAACTATGGCTACACCTTC.

The chain carries TRBV7-2 and TRBJ2-5; TRBD1 is a possible D gene (6 bases). The CDR3 covers 16 residues. V was trimmed by 4 bases and J by 0 bases, leaving 15 bases between them. The germline gives CDR1 SGHTA, CDR2 FQGNSA. The CDR3 here is CASSSTGTTYQETQYF. CDR3 nucleotides: TGTGCCAGCAGCTCCACCGGGACAACGTACCAAGAGACCCAGTACTTC. The whole variable domain, filled in from reference TRBV7-2 and TRBJ2-5, reads GAGVSQSPSNKVTEKGKDVELRCDPISGHTALYWYRQSLGQGLEFLIYFQGNSAPDKSGLPSDRFSAERTGGSVSTLTIQRTQQEDSAVYLCASSSTGTTYQETQYFGPGTRLLVL.

The gene calls are TRBV12-3 or TRBV12-4 and TRBJ2-1; no reliable D call. The CDR3 length is 13 residues. V shed 8 bases and J shed 0 bases, with 8 bases lying between them. DNA of the CDR3: TGTGCCAGCTACGCCAGCTCCTACAATGAGCAGTTCTTC. Encoded protein: CASYASSYNEQFF.

This clonotype was seen only a few times. The rearrangement uses TRBV28 and TRBJ2-6; D not resolved. CDR3 length: 14 residues. Trimming left V 6 bases short and J 4 bases short, with 10 bases between. Germline CDR1 is MDHEN and CDR2 is SYDVKM. CDR3 nucleotide sequence: TGTGCCAGCAGAACCCATAAGGGGGCCAACGTCCTGACTTTC. It translates to CASRTHKGANVLTF.

In the case of this clonotype: Germline and junction disagree at one end, which may indicate a read error. The genes are TRBV7-9 and TRBJ2-5, with D possibly being TRBD2 (6 bases). Looked up from germline, CDR1 is SEHNR and CDR2 is FQNEAQ (reference sequence). The CDR3 has 12 residues. In DNA, the CDR3 is TGTGCCAGCAGCTCGCTTGGCGGGACCGAGTACTTC. Its translation is CASSSLGGTEYF. The variable domain in full, completed from reference TRBV7-9 and TRBJ2-5, reads DTGVSQNPRHKITKRGQNVTFRCDPISEHNRLYWYRQTLGQGPEFLTYFQNEAQLEKSRLLSDRFSAERPKGSFSTLEIQRTEQGDSAMYLCASSSLGGTEYFGPGTRLLVL.

CDR3 DNA: TGCAGTGCTAGAGCGTCGCTAGCGGGAGGGACCTACAATGAGCAGTTCTTC. Translating gives CSARASLAGGTYNEQFF. The chain links TRBV20-1 to TRBJ2-1; 12 bases match TRBD2. Germline CDR1 DFQATT, CDR2 SNEGSKA (reference sequence). This CDR3 is 17 amino acids long. The trim removed 1 base at V and 2 bases at J, leaving 6 bases unmatched.

Comments on this clonotype: This may arise from a read error, as a much more abundant clone is one base away. The chain links TRBV10-3 to TRBJ2-7; D possibly corresponds to TRBD2 (5 bases). CDR3 length: 14 amino acids. CDR1 is ENHRY and CDR2 is SYGVKD in the germline V gene. As DNA, the CDR3 is TGTGCCGTCAGTGATTACACGAGGGCCTACGAGCAGTACTTC. It is translated as CAVSDYTRAYEQYF.

The chain carries TRBV3-1 and TRBJ2-5, with 13 bases aligning to TRBD2. Trimming removed 2 bases from V and 2 bases from J; junction bases left unmatched: 5. This CDR3 is built from 17 residues. The germline V gene has CDR1 LGHDT and CDR2 YNNKEL (reference sequence). This CDR3 reads CASSQQSLAGGQETQYF. In DNA form, the CDR3 reads TGTGCCAGCAGCCAACAGTCACTAGCGGGAGGGCAAGAGACCCAGTACTTC.